This T cell receptor (beta chain) was sequenced in a study of T cells in Graves' hyperthyroidism and ophthalmopathy (dated by TCRdb to the late 2010s). Background for the entire study: Peripheral blood samples were taken at the time of initial diagnosis, prior to any treatment. In addition, the study compared T-cell repertoires in thyroid tissue and in blood from roughly six Graves' hyperthyroidism patients. For training and testing, the 80 to 100 patients in the discovery cohort were randomly divided in a 7:3 ratio. Once sampling was done, hyperthyroidism patients were given methimazole at a starting dose of 30 mg daily, whereas ophthalmopathy patients were given high-dose intravenous methylprednisolone. Prospective prediction of ophthalmopathy was tested in an independent validation cohort of approximately 18 hyperthyroidism patients and 15 to 17 patients who later progressed to ophthalmopathy. A discovery cohort of roughly 100 patients, 43 with Graves' ophthalmopathy and 57 with stable Graves' hyperthyroidism, was used to find distinguishing TCR V-J signatures. According to the paper, TCR Vbeta CDR3 sequencing was carried out on over 130 peripheral blood samples, which came from over 40 ophthalmopathy, approximately 72 hyperthyroidism and roughly 17 progressor patients. Overall study results and their limits: Sample size was not statistically predetermined, and investigators were not blinded to group allocation. During validation, the model predicted progression to ophthalmopathy a median of around six months ahead of onset, with around 71% sensitivity and roughly 72% specificity. Blood samples also contained most of the expanded thyroid clonotypes (frequency above 0.001), which suggests that blood repertoires may reflect thyroid immune responses. A model built on a 13 V-J signature distinguished ophthalmopathy from stable hyperthyroidism, reaching over 85% sensitivity and 81% to 83% specificity in cross-validation and 80%/75% in testing.

Stable Graves' hyperthyroidism was defined as the absence of progression to ophthalmopathy over 18 months of follow-up. Hyperthyroidism patients were newly diagnosed, had a disease duration of under 2 months, and were aged 18 to 65 years. Exclusion was applied to patients with uncontrolled infections, other autoimmune diseases, pregnancy or lactation. Diagnoses relied on clinical symptoms, serum thyroxine and TRAb, thyroid ultrasound and orbital computed tomography. Ficoll-Paque density gradient centrifugation was used to isolate PBMCs from about 9.4 ml of fresh peripheral blood. Total RNA was extracted with Trizol reagent, and quality was checked on an Agilent 2100 Bioanalyzer. A note on this clonotype: The antigen this receptor binds is unknown. No quality values exist for individual bases; no much larger clone is one base distant.

The TCR beta CDR3 regions were amplified from the RNA transcripts. For the first round of RT-PCR on the TCR CDR3, the HTBI primer set was used together with the Qiagen OneStep RT-PCR kit. A second multiplex PCR round built the libraries, followed by size selection and purification. Libraries were sequenced paired-end with 100 bp reads on an Illumina HiSeq2000. In the original analysis: SOAPnuke was used to process the raw data, removing reads that contained adapters or uncalled bases, had a mean Phred below 15, or lacked an exact match to the constant primer or identifier. COPE v1.2.5 was used to merge the high-quality paired reads, and each unique nucleotide sequence was defined as a clonotype. Clonotypes were aligned to IMGT TRBV, TRBD and TRBJ reference segments using MiTCR v1.1. Analysis was restricted to V-J combinations with a frequency above 0.0001, which covered 99.2% of repertoires. A TCS score was defined as the ratio between F50 (clonal expansion) and ExV (chaos), using BLOSUM62-based TCRdist between CDR3 peptides within each V-J. Welch's t-statistics and random forest reduced around 550 V-J features to 13, which were used in a naive Bayes classifier (R e1071). TCRdb itself trimmed the public reads at Q25 with fastp, ran MiXCR and retained productive beta chains. Rows are unified per CDR3 protein, each entry keeping the most common DNA and genes. None of the V and J calls come from the authors' own analysis; TCRdb made them. Within this sample are 650,000 to 750,000 distinct CDR3 sequences, with approximately 14% of them counted one time only. Roughly a tenth of the sample lies in the top ten.

A distance of 11 bases separates the germline ends of V and J, which lose 6 bases and 4 bases respectively. The germline V gene yields MNHNS for CDR1 and SASEGT for CDR2. The CDR3 goes from the cysteine to the phenylalanine over 13 residues. The retained sequence is limited to the CDR3, 39 bases, with the frame set at the first base. Sequencing was done on a sample of blood. The clonotype was recovered from a woman aged 18-29 years with Graves' hyperthyroidism. The chain couples TRBV6-1 to TRBJ2-3, with the D gene not confidently named. In nucleotides, the sequence is TGTGCCAGCAGGCTACCTGGGGCAGATACGCAGTATTTT. Its protein is CASRLPGADTQYF.